This T cell receptor (beta chain) was retrieved from a study of T cell responses to AZD1222 COVID-19 vaccine. Clones were read by immunoSEQ multiplex PCR, and TCRdb kept only the in-frame ones, dropping some. The sample yields just over 150,000 clones, over 70% seen once. V shed 4 bases and J shed 6 bases, with 6 bases lying between them. This CDR3 spans 11 amino acids. Germline assignment: CDR1 SGHRS and CDR2 YFSETQ. The study pooled second doses at about 4 or about 12 weeks. Study-level findings and limits: Reportedly, nearly half of unique spike TCRs recognized epitopes outside B.1.351/B.1.1.7 mutations. The peak T cell response came first, and repertoires were sampled only after it. Vaccine-associated CD4 TCRs ranged over spike, dominating at 160-218 and 743-854.

Regarding this clone: Its matching antigen is unknown.

The receptor was derived from an adult who received the AZD1222 COVID-19 vaccine. The sequencing used peripheral blood, collected 28 days after the second AZD1222 dose. V and J are TRBV5-1 and TRBJ2-3; D gene ambiguous. CDR3 in amino acids: CASSGVDTQYF. CDR3 coding DNA: TGCGCCAGCAGCGGGGTGGATACGCAGTATTTT.